Below, 2 T cell receptor beta chains from the same sample are listed, as sequenced in a study of vaccination and CD4 T cells after COVID-19. Treatment of the sample: roughly 10-day PBMC culture with coronavirus spike peptide pools or control peptides (ViraFEST assay). Oncomine TCR Beta short-read sequencing was applied to DNA from cultured CD4+ T cells. TCRdb fed the PCR reads into MiXCR, producing one record per CDR3 protein. Seen here are about 22,000 distinct CDR3 sequences, about 33% observed once, and the top ten hold around 11%. The antigens of these receptors remain unknown. The sequencing sample was made of cultured CD4+ T cells from blood. The receptor set was obtained from a human donor with COVID-19.

This clonotype was seen a single time. This chain links TRBV5-4 with TRBJ1-1; a weak D match, TRBD1 (5 bases). CDR1 SGHNT and CDR2 YYREEE come from the germline V gene (reference sequence). V was clipped by 4 bases and J by 4 bases, with 11 bases between them. The CDR3 runs to 13 residues. CDR3 residues: CASSPQGITEAFF. DNA of the CDR3: TGTGCCAGCAGCCCTCAGGGTATCACTGAAGCTTTCTTT.

V usage is TRBV11-2 and J usage is TRBJ2-7, with unresolved D. Trimming pared 5 bases from V and 3 bases from J, leaving 8 bases between. Germline CDR1 SGHAT, CDR2 FQNNGV. The CDR3 runs to 12 residues. DNA of the CDR3: TGTGCCAGCAGCCCACGATACTACGAGCAGTACTTC. Its protein is CASSPRYYEQYF.